The present entry profiles one T cell receptor (beta chain) with its context. This clonotype appeared many times. No cognate antigen has been identified for it. Per-nucleotide qualities are absent, and no much larger clonotype sits a single base away. V has 4 bases trimmed and J has 6 bases trimmed; junction bases matching no gene number 10. The CDR3 numbers 16 residues from cysteine through phenylalanine. Just CDR3 DNA is preserved here, 48 bases in frame from base 1. CDR1 and CDR2 are read off the germline V gene as SGHAT and FQNNGV. A patient counted as having stable Graves' hyperthyroidism if no progression to ophthalmopathy occurred over 18 months of follow-up. Hyperthyroidism patients were newly diagnosed, with disease duration under 2 months, and aged 18 to 65 years. The study excluded patients with uncontrolled infections, other autoimmune diseases, pregnancy or lactation. Diagnoses relied on clinical symptoms, serum thyroxine and TRAb, thyroid ultrasound and orbital computed tomography. Total RNA was extracted with Trizol reagent, and quality was checked on an Agilent 2100 Bioanalyzer.

TCR beta CDR3 regions were amplified from RNA transcripts. A first-round RT-PCR of the TCR CDR3 used the HTBI primer set with the Qiagen OneStep RT-PCR kit. The libraries were constructed in a second round of multiplex PCR and then size-selected and purified. Libraries were sequenced paired-end with 100 bp reads on an Illumina HiSeq2000. The original pipeline was this. SOAPnuke was used to process the raw data, throwing out any read that contained adapters or uncalled bases, had a mean Phred below 15, or lacked an exact constant-primer or identifier match. COPE v1.2.5 was used to merge high-quality paired reads, and clonotypes were defined as unique nucleotide sequences. MiTCR v1.1 was used to align clonotypes to the IMGT TRBV, TRBD and TRBJ reference segments. The analysis was restricted to V-J combinations with a frequency above 0.0001, which together covered just over 98% of the repertoires. A TCS score was defined as the ratio between F50 (clonal expansion) and ExV (chaos), using BLOSUM62-based TCRdist between CDR3 peptides within each V-J. Welch's t-statistics and random forest reduced 500 to 550 V-J features to 13, which were used in a naive Bayes classifier (R e1071). The similarity between thyroid and blood repertoires was quantified using the Morisita-Horn index. TCRdb reprocessing: public reads trimmed at Q25 with fastp, clones called with MiXCR, in-frame beta chains kept. Rows merge per CDR3 protein into single entries with the most common DNA and genes. The V and J calls reflect TCRdb's pipeline rather than the authors' work. Here the sample has 500,000 to 600,000 distinct CDR3 sequences; roughly 46% occur a single time. The ten largest clones take up roughly 7.7% of the sample.

This specimen comes from a study of T cells in Graves' hyperthyroidism and ophthalmopathy (dated 2019 in TCRdb). Study-wide context: To identify TCR V-J signatures that set the groups apart, the researchers used a discovery cohort of about a hundred patients, made up of under 45 with Graves' ophthalmopathy and approximately 57 with stable Graves' hyperthyroidism. Prospective prediction of ophthalmopathy was tested in an independent validation cohort of fewer than 20 hyperthyroidism patients and 17 patients who later progressed to ophthalmopathy. For training and testing, the 100 or so patients in the discovery cohort were randomly divided in a 7:3 ratio. Thyroid tissue and blood T-cell repertoires from about 6 Graves' hyperthyroidism patients were also compared in the study. After blood sampling, hyperthyroidism patients were treated with methimazole at a starting dose of 30 mg daily, and ophthalmopathy patients were treated with high-dose intravenous methylprednisolone. The paper reports TCR Vbeta CDR3 sequencing of 130 to 150 peripheral blood samples: approximately 41 ophthalmopathy, around 80 hyperthyroidism and approximately 17 progressor patients.

Results the study describes overall, beyond this receptor: Most expanded thyroid clonotypes (frequency above 0.001) were also detected in blood, a finding suggesting that blood repertoires may reflect thyroid immune responses. A 13 V-J signature model separated ophthalmopathy from stable hyperthyroidism, with 87.88% sensitivity and roughly 82% specificity in cross-validation and 80%/75% in testing. In validation, the model predicted progression to ophthalmopathy with around 71% sensitivity and 72% to 85% specificity, a median of roughly seven months before onset. No statistical method was used to fix the sample size in advance, and group allocation was not hidden from the investigators.

This clonotype originated in a woman younger than 35 with Graves' hyperthyroidism. Sequenced material: peripheral blood or thyroid tissue (not recorded which). The rearrangement combines TRBV11-2 with TRBJ1-4, with 8 junctional bases fitting TRBD1. The CDR3 region: CASSYRTGTGDEKLFF. The DNA is TGTGCCAGCAGCTATCGTACCGGGACAGGAGATGAAAAACTGTTTTTT.